The source of this TCR beta chain is a study of PD-1 blockade in classical Hodgkin lymphoma. The repertoire was sequenced with immunoSEQ multiplex PCR; TCRdb's copy has only in-frame clones and lacks some. The data contain approximately 100,000 clones, about 89% of them singletons. V lost 5 bases and J lost 2, with 16 bases in between. The CDR3 is 15 residues long. Germline CDR1 ENHRY, CDR2 SYGVKD. As to this clone: What it recognizes is unknown.

In every patient, relapse followed autologous stem cell transplantation, while exposure to brentuximab vedotin differed. Study-level findings and limits: After ASCT, patients who started nivolumab under 1 year later were excluded. Before treatment, TCR diversity in newly diagnosed patients was reportedly lower than in healthy donors.

The V and J genes are TRBV10-3 and TRBJ2-7, with a possible D match to TRBD2 (6 bases). The sample in question was peripheral blood mononuclear cells (PBMCs), obtained before the second cycle of nivolumab. The clonotype comes from a human donor with classical Hodgkin lymphoma. The CDR3: CAISRGSTLTYEQYF. The CDR3 nucleotides read TGTGCCATCAGTCGGGGGTCTACATTAACCTACGAGCAGTACTTC.